The 11 T cell receptor beta chains reported below all come from one sample, sequenced in a study of blood T cell repertoires in COVID-19. The assay was immunoSEQ multiplex PCR, and TCRdb's table has in-frame clones only and misses some. Among 250,000 to 350,000 clones listed, 90% were seen once. Sequencing was carried out using PBMCs or T cells enriched from blood (not recorded which). The receptors were sampled from a woman aged 18-29 years with acute COVID-19.

The rearrangement uses TRBV28 and TRBJ2-3, with TRBD2 matching over 9 bases. The CDR3 is 15 residues long. Trimming removed 5 bases from V and 0 bases from J; junction bases left unmatched: 3. Germline V gene lookup returns CDR1 MDHEN and CDR2 SYDVKM. The CDR3 loop is CASSRAGGSTDTQYF. The CDR3 DNA reads TGTGCCAGCAGTCGAGCGGGAGGCAGCACAGATACGCAGTATTTT.

V is TRBV10-3 and J is TRBJ1-5; 7 bases align to TRBD1. Germline V CDR1 and CDR2: ENHRY, SYGVKD. CDR3 length equals 13 residues. With V trimmed by 6 bases and J by 5 bases, 4 bases remained unmatched. CDR3 in amino acids: CAIRDTGDQPQHF. The CDR3, as DNA: TGTGCCATCAGGGATACAGGGGATCAGCCCCAGCATTTT.

This rearrangement joins TRBV4-2 to TRBJ1-4; TRBD1 aligns across 10 bases. Trimming cost V 1 base and J 8 bases; bases outside gene matches: 7. The CDR3 runs 16 residues. Per germline, CDR1 LGHNA and CDR2 YNFKEQ. The CDR3 protein is CASSQVVGTGAEKLFF. The CDR3 DNA is TGTGCCAGCAGCCAAGTGGTCGGGACAGGGGCCGAAAAACTGTTTTTT.

The chain carries TRBV5-1 and TRBJ2-7; 8 bases line up with TRBD2. V gave up 0 bases and J gave up 3 bases; unmatched junction bases: 5. Germline V CDR1 and CDR2: SGHRS, YFSETQ. The CDR3 totals 15 residues. The CDR3 is CASSLVAGGGYEQYF. The DNA for the CDR3 is TGCGCCAGCAGCTTGGTGGCGGGAGGAGGCTACGAGCAGTACTTC.

The CDR3 spells CASSLTTREAFF. The CDR3 DNA follows: TGTGCCAGCAGTTTAACAACCAGGGAAGCTTTCTTT. The chain carries TRBV28 and TRBJ1-1, with D unresolved. V lost 2 bases and J 8 bases, leaving 9 bases between the germline ends. The CDR3 contains 12 residues. Germline values: CDR1 MDHEN, CDR2 SYDVKM.

J is TRBJ1-1 and V is TRBV27; possibly TRBD1 for D (5 bases). With 6 bases removed from V and 1 base from J, the gap between germline ends came to 15 bases. Per germline, CDR1 MNHEY and CDR2 SMNVEV (reference sequence). CDR3 length equals 15 residues. The CDR3 region has the DNA TGTGCCAGCAGGTTCTTACAGGAAACGAACACTGAAGCTTTCTTT. Residues: CASRFLQETNTEAFF.

CDR3 in amino acids: CASSPHSLSSGANVLTF. For the CDR3, the DNA is TGTGCCAGCAGCCCCCACAGCTTAAGCTCTGGGGCCAACGTCCTGACTTTC. J is TRBJ2-6 and V is TRBV7-9; D is unclear. The CDR3 spans 17 residues. Trimming left V 5 bases short and J 0 bases short, with 14 bases between. CDR1 is SEHNR, CDR2 FQNEAQ, per germline (reference sequence).

The chain carries TRBV2 and TRBJ2-7, with D hard to call. Trimming shortened V by 7 bases and J by 0 bases, and 16 bases separated the two germline ends. Germline assignment: CDR1 SNHLY and CDR2 FYNNEI. CDR3 size: 15 residues. Here the CDR3 reads CASTQTRDTSYEQYF. The CDR3 DNA follows: TGTGCCAGCACTCAGACACGAGACACCTCCTACGAGCAGTACTTC.

V usage is TRBV28 and J usage is TRBJ2-1; D unclear. The V gene lost 6 bases and the J gene lost 8 bases, with 11 bases spanning the gap. Germline V gene data show CDR1 as MDHEN and CDR2 as SYDVKM. The CDR3 sequence is 12 residues long. CDR3 in amino acids: CASSYAGYEQFF. Written as DNA, the CDR3 is TGTGCCAGCAGCTACGCCGGGTATGAGCAGTTCTTC.

V usage is TRBV2 and J usage is TRBJ1-1; unclear D gene. Germline CDR1 and CDR2: SNHLY and FYNNEI. Trimming pared 2 bases from V and 1 base from J, leaving 8 bases between. This CDR3 is 14 amino acids long. CDR3 protein: CASSEILGNTEAFF. CDR3 in DNA: TGTGCCAGCAGTGAAATCCTAGGGAACACTGAAGCTTTCTTT.

This chain joins TRBV28 and TRBJ2-1, with TRBD2 matching over 15 bases. V lost 4 bases and J lost 13; bases outside the gene matches: 5. CDR1 and CDR2 (germline): MDHEN, SYDVKM. This CDR3 region has 14 residues. The CDR3 DNA reads TGTGCCAGCAGTTCAGGACTAGCGGGAGGGCCCCAGTTCTTC. Its translation is CASSSGLAGGPQFF.